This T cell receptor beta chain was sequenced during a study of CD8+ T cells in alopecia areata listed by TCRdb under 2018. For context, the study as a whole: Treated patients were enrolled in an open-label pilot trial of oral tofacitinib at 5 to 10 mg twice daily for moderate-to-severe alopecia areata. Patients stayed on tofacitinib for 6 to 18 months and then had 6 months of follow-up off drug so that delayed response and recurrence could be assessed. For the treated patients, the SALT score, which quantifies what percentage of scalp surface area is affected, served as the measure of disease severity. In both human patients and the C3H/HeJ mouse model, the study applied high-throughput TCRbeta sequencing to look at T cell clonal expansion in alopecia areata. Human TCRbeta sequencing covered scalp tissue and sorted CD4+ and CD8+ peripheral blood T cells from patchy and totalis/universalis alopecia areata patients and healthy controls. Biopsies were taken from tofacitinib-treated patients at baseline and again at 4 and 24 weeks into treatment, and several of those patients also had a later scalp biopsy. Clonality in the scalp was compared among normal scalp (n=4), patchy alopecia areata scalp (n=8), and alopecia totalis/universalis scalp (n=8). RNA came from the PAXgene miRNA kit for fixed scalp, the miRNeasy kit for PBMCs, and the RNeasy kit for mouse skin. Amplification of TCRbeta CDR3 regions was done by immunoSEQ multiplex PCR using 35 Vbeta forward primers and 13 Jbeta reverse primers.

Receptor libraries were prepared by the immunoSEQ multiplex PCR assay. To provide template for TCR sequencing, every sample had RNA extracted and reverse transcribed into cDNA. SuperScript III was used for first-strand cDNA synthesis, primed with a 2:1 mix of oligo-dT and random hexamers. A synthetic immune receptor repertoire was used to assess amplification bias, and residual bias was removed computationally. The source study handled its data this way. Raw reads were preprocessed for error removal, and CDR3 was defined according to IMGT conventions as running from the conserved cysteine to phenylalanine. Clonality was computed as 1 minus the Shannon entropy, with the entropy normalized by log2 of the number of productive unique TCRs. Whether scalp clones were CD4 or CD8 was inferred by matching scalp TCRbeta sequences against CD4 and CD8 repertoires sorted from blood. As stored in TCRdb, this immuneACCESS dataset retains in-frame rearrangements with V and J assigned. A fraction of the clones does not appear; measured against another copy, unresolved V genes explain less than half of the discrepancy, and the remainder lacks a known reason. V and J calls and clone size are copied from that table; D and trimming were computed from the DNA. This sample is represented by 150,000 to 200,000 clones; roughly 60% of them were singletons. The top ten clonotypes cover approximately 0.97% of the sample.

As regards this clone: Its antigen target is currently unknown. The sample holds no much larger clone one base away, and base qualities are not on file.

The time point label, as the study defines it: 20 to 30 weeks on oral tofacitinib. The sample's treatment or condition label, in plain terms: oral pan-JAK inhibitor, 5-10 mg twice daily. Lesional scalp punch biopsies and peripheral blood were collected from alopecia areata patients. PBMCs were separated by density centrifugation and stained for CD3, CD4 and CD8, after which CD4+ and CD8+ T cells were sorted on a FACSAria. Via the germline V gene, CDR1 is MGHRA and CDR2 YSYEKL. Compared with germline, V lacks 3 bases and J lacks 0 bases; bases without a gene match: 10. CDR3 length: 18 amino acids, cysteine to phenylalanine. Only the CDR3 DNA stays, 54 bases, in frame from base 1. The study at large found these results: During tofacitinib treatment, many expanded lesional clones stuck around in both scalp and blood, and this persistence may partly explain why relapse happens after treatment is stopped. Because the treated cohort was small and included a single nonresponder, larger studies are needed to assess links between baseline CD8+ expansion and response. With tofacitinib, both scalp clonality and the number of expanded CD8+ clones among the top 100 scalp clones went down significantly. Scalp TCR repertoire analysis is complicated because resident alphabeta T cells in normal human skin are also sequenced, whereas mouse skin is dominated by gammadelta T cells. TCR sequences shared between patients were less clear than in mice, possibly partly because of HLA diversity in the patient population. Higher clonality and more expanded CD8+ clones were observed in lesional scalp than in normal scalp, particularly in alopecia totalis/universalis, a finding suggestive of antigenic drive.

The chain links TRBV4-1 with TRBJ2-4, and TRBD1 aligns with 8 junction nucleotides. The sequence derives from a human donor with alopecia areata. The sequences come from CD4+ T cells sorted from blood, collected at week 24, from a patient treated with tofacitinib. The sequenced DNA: TGCGCCAGCAGCCAGCCGACAGGGGCTTCTTTAGCCAAAAACATTCAGTACTTC. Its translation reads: CASSQPTGASLAKNIQYF.